This TCR beta chain came from a study of early T cells in non-severe SARS-CoV-2 infection. Individual cDNA molecules each received unique molecular identifiers attached to them. TCRdb fed the 5' RACE reads into MiXCR, producing one record per CDR3 protein. Of just under 85,000 distinct CDR3 sequences in the sample, roughly a tenth were seen once. This clonotype was recorded many times. The source of this sequence is an adult who was a healthcare worker with PCR-confirmed SARS-CoV-2 infection or an uninfected control (not recorded which). This specimen was whole blood, taken at baseline.

The CDR3: CASQRTGSNQPQHF. CDR3 DNA: TGCGCCAGCCAGAGGACAGGTAGCAATCAGCCCCAGCATTTT. The chain recombines TRBV10-2 with TRBJ1-5; 7 nucleotides match TRBD1. Germline CDR1 and CDR2: WSHSY and SAAADI. The trim removed 8 bases at V and 0 bases at J, leaving 4 bases unmatched. The CDR3 is 14 residues long.